The TCR beta chain under discussion was sequenced for a study of identical twins. cDNA molecules carried unique molecular identifiers, and template switching added a universal primer site. One entry per CDR3 protein results from TCRdb running MiXCR on the 5' RACE reads. Of around 250,000 distinct CDR3 sequences in the sample, around 8% were seen once. Worth noting for this clonotype: The antigen remains unidentified.

This CDR3 has 15 amino acids. The junction had 6 bases not matched to a gene; V was cut back by 0 bases and J by 5 bases. The germline V gene has CDR1 LGHNA and CDR2 YSLEER. Broader study findings: Out-of-frame alpha sequences common to twins exhibited a surplus of low generation probability. The presence of invariant MAIT and iNKT cells could partly confound analyses of zero-insertion sequences.

This same sample was also part of a study on yellow fever vaccine responses in identical twins.

Sequenced material: CD8+ T cells sorted from blood. This chain joins TRBV4-3 and TRBJ2-5, with TRBD2 identical over 7 bases. The sequence was obtained from a woman aged 18 to 35 in good health. The CDR3 is CASSQEGGEPETQYF. The CDR3 bases are TGCGCCAGCAGCCAAGAGGGGGGGGAGCCGGAGACCCAGTACTTC.